This is a list of T cell receptor beta chains from one sample in a study of T cell responses to AZD1222 COVID-19 vaccine. Repertoires were generated with immunoSEQ multiplex PCR, while TCRdb's copy carries only in-frame clones and drops some. The table lists 65,000 to 95,000 clones, roughly 81% of them singletons. The source material was peripheral blood, sampled on day 0 of AZD1222 vaccination. The receptors originated from an adult in good health. The conserved cysteine and the conserved F or W are not part of the CDR3 here.

J	V	CDR3
TRBJ1-6	TRBV7-8	ASSSTGVGAPLH
TRBJ1-2	TRBV6-5	ASSYGRGRIAT
TRBJ1-2	TRBV5-4	ASSLGQNNYGYT
TRBJ1-6	TRBV15	ATSRGQGTGNSPLH
TRBJ2-1	TRBV5-1	ASTMTTDYNEQF
TRBJ1-6	TRBV9	ASSALGTGELSPLH
TRBJ2-1	TRBV5-1	ASSPPTSGGLVVNEQF
TRBJ1-5	TRBV6-2/TRBV6-3	ASSYRINQPQH
TRBJ1-2	TRBV7-3	ASSLIGGTNYGYT
TRBJ1-3	TRBV5-1	ASSLGGEGNTIY
TRBJ1-4	TRBV3-1/TRBV3-2	ASSQEGGGLGEKLF
TRBJ2-5	TRBV13	ASSIGRGRETQY
TRBJ1-1	TRBV7-3	ASSSGVNTEAF
TRBJ2-7	TRBV5-1	ASSQDPAGEQY
TRBJ1-2	TRBV9	ASSVASGEGYGYT
TRBJ1-2	TRBV7-2	ASSLGWTASNYGYT
TRBJ1-2	TRBV28	ASSSKVYGYT
TRBJ2-7	TRBV5-5	ASSLSWTSGGASEQY
TRBJ2-5	TRBV4-1	ASSRGLAGQETQY
TRBJ2-2	TRBV27	ASIGAMGGRPLGELF
TRBJ2-7	TRBV5-5	ASTPPDNLEQY
TRBJ1-6	TRBV9	ASSDSPGQVNNSPLH
TRBJ2-3	TRBV7-7	ASSPLKLSKHTDTQY
TRBJ2-5	TRBV29-1	SVRDRGAETQY
TRBJ1-1	TRBV6-1	ASSEDRGEAF
TRBJ1-5	TRBV2	ASSGRVSNQPQH
TRBJ2-5	TRBV7-9	ASSLGQFQETQY
TRBJ2-4	TRBV19	ASSVGPGRNIQY
TRBJ1-5	TRBV28	ASSLSGQPQH
TRBJ2-7	TRBV7-2	ASSPRQGIGQY
TRBJ2-3	TRBV4-2	ASSQDRVASDTQY
TRBJ1-6	TRBV6-5	ASSYLSVTDSPLH
TRBJ2-1	TRBV7-3	ASSQTGAWGYEQF
TRBJ1-1	TRBV30	AWSVQVNTEAF
TRBJ2-1	TRBV18	ASSPYGTGYNEQF
TRBJ1-2	TRBV19	ASSLNGGTGKD
TRBJ2-7	TRBV2	ASTRSGESSYEQY
TRBJ1-1	TRBV28	ASKLGGNTEAF
TRBJ1-6	TRBV6-2/TRBV6-3	ASSDRRSSYNSPLH
TRBJ1-2	TRBV28	ASSLTGVNYGYT
TRBJ2-2	TRBV7-9	ASSSQGGTGELF
TRBJ1-5	TRBV19	ASSIDRLQPQH
TRBJ1-3	TRBV30	AGHPGGSGNTIY
TRBJ2-2	TRBV11-2	ASSAHGATTGELF
TRBJ2-3	TRBV7-3	ASSRGASTDTQY